The TCR beta chain under discussion was sequenced for a study of control samples from healthy donors and cancer patients. The protocol was immunoSEQ multiplex PCR, while the TCRdb copy is restricted to in-frame clones and leaves out a portion. The sample consists of about 82,000 clones, more than 75% of them appearing once. The junction had 8 bases not matched to a gene; V was cut back by 8 bases and J by 9 bases. This CDR3 comprises 12 residues. This clonotype was obtained from a man aged 45 to 65 in good health. Input material: blood. V is TRBV12-3 or TRBV12-4 and J is TRBJ2-3; 7 bases are a match to TRBD1. The CDR3 DNA sequence: TGTGCCAGCGCAACCGGGACAGCGACGCAGTATTTT. It encodes CASATGTATQYF.